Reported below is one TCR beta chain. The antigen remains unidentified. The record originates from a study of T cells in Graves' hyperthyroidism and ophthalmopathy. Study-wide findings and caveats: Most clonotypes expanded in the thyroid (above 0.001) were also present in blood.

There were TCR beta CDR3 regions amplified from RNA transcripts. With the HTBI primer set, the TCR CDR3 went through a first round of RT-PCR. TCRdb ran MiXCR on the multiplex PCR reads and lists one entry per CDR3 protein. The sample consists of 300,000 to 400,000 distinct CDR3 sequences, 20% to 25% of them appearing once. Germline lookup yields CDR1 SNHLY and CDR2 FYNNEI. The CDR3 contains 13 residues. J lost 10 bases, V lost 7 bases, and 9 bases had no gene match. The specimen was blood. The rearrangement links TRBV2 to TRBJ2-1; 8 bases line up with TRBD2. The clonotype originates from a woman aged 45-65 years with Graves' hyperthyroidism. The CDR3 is CASTTSAFGEQFF. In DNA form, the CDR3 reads TGTGCCAGCACGACTAGCGCCTTTGGAGAGCAGTTCTTC.